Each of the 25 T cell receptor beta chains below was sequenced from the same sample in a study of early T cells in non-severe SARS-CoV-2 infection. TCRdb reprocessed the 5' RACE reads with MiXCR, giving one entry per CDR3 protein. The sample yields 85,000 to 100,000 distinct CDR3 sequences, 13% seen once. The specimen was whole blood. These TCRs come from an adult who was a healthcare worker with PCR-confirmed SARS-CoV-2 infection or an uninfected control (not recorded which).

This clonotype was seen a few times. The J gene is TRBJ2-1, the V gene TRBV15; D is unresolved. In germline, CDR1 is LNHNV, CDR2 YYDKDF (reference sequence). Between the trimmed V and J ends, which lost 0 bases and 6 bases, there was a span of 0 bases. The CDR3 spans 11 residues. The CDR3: CATSRDNEQFF. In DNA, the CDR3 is TGTGCCACCAGCAGAGACAATGAGCAGTTCTTC.

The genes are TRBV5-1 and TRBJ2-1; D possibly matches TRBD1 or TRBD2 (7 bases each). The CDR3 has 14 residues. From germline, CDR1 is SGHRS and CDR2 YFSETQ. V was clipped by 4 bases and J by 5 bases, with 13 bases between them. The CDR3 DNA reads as TGCGCCAGCAGCCTACCAGGGGGGGACAATGAGCAGTTCTTC. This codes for CASSLPGGDNEQFF.

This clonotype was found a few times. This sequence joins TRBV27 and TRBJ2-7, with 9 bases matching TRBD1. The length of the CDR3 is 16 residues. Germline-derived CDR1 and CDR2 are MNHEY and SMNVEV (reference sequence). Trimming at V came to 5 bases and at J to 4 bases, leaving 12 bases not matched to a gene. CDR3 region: CASSRLDRGSAYEQYF. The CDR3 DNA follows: TGTGCCAGCAGTAGATTGGACAGGGGATCGGCTTACGAGCAGTACTTC.

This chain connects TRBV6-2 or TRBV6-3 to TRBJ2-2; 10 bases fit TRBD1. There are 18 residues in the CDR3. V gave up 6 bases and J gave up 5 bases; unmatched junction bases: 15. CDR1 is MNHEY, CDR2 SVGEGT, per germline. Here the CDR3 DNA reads TGTGCCAGCAGCACCCAATCGTCCGGGACAGGGGCAACCGGGGAGCTGTTTTTT. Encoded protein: CASSTQSSGTGATGELFF.

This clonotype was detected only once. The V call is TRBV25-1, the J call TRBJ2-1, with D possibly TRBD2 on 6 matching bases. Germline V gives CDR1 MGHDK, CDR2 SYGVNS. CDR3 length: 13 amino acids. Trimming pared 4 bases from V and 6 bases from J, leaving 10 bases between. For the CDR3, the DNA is TGTGCCAGCAGTGTGGGGGGACCCAATGAGCAGTTCTTC. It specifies CASSVGGPNEQFF.

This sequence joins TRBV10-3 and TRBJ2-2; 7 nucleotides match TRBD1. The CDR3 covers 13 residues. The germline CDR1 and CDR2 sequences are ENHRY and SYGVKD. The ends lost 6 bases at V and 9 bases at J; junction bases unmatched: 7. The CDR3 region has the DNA TGTGCCATCAGGGGGACAGAGGTCCGGGAGCTGTTTTTT. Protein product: CAIRGTEVRELFF.

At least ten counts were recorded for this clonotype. This chain's CDR3 is CASSSRDNSYEQYF. The DNA of the CDR3 is TGTGCCAGCAGTAGCCGGGACAACTCCTACGAGCAGTACTTC. The chain joins TRBV2 to TRBJ2-7; the D gene is possibly TRBD1 (6 bases). The CDR3 contains 14 residues. Trimming pared 5 bases from V and 0 bases from J, leaving 11 bases between. Looked up from germline, CDR1 is SNHLY and CDR2 is FYNNEI.

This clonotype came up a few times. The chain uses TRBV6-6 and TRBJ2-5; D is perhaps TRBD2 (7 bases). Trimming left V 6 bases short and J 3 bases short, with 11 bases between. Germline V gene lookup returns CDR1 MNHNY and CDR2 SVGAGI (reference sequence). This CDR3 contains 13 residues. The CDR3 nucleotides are TGTGCCAGCAGAAAGGGGGGGGAAGAGACCCAGTACTTC. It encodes CASRKGGEETQYF.

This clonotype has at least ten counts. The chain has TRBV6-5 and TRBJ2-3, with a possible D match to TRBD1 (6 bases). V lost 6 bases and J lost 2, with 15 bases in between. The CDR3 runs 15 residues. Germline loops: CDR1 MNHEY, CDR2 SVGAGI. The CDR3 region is CASSRGQTFTDTQYF. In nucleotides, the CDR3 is TGTGCCAGCAGCCGAGGACAGACTTTCACAGATACGCAGTATTTT.

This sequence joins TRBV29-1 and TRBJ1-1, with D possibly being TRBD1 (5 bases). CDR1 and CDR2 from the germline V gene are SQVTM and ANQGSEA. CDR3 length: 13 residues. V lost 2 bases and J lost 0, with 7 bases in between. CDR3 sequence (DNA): TGCAGCGTTGAAAAGGGGATGAACACTGAAGCTTTCTTT. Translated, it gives CSVEKGMNTEAFF.

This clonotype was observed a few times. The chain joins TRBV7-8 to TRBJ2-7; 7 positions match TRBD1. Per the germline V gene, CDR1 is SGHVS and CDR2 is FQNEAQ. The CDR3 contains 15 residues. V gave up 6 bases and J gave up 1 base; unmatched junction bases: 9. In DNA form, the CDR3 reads TGTGCCAGCAGACTCACCACGGACAGGTCCTACGAGCAGTACTTC. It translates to CASRLTTDRSYEQYF.

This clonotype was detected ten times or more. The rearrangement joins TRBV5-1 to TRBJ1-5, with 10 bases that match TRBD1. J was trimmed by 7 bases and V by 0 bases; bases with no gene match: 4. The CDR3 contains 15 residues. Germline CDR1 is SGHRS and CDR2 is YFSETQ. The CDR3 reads CASSLGDRGGQPQHF. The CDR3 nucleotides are TGCGCCAGCAGCTTGGGGGACAGGGGAGGCCAGCCCCAGCATTTT.

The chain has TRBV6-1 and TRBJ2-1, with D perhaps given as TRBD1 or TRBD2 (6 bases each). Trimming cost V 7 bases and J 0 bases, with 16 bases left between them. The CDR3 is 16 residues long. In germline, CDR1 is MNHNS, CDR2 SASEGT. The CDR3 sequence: CASTEGGRGSYNEQFF. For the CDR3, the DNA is TGTGCCAGCACCGAAGGGGGGCGGGGCTCCTACAATGAGCAGTTCTTC.

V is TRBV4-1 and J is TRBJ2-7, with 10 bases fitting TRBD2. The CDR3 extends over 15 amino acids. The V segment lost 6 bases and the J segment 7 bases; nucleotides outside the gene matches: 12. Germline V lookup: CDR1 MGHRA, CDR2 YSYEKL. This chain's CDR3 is CASRPLAGGVGEQYF. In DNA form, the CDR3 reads TGCGCCAGCAGACCCTTAGCGGGGGGAGTAGGAGAGCAGTACTTC.

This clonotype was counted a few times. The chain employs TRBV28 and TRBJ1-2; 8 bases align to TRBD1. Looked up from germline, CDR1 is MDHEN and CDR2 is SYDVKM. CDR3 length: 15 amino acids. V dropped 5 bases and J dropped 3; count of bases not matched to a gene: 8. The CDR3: CASSPPDRVYYGYTF. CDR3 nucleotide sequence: TGTGCCAGCAGTCCGCCGGACAGGGTTTACTATGGCTACACCTTC.

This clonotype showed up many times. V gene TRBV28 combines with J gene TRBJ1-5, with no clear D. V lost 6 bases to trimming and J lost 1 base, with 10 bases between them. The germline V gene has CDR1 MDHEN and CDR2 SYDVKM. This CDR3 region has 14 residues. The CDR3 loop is CASSYVLSNQPQHF. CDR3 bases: TGTGCCAGCAGCTATGTACTGAGCAATCAGCCCCAGCATTTT.

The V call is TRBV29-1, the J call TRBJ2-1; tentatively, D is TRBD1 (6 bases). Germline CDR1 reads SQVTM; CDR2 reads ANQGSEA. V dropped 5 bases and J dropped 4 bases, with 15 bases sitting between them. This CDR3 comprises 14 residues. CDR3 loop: CSVLIVDSYNEQFF. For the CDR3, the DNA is TGCAGCGTTCTTATAGTGGACAGTTACAATGAGCAGTTCTTC.

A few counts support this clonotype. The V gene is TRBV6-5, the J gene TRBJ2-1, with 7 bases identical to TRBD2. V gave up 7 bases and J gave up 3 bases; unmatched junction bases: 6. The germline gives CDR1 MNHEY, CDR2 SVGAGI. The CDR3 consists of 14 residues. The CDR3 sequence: CASTRGGLYNEQFF. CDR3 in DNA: TGTGCCAGCACCCGCGGGGGACTCTACAATGAGCAGTTCTTC.

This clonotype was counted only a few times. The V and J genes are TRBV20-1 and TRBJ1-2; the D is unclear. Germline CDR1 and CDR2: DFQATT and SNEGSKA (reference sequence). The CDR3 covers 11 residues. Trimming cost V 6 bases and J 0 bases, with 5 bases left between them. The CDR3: CSADSNYGYTF. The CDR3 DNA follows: TGCAGTGCCGATTCTAACTATGGCTACACCTTC.

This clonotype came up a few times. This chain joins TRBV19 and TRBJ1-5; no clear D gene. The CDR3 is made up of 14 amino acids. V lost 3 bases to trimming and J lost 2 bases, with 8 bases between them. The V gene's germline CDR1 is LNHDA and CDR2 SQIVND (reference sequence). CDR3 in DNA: TGTGCCAGTAGTATCGGGGTTGGCAATCAGCCCCAGCATTTT. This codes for CASSIGVGNQPQHF.

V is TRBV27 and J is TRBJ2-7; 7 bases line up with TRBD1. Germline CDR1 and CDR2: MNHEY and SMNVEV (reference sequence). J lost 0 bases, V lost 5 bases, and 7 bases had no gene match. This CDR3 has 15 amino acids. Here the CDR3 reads CASSRYQGVSYEQYF. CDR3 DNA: TGTGCCAGCAGTCGGTACCAGGGGGTCTCCTACGAGCAGTACTTC.

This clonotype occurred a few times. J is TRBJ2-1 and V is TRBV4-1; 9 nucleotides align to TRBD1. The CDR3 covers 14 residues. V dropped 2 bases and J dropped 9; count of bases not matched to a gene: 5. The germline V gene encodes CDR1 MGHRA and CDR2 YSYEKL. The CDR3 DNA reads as TGCGCCAGCAGCCAACCGGGACAGGGCCTTGAGCAGTTCTTC. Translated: CASSQPGQGLEQFF.

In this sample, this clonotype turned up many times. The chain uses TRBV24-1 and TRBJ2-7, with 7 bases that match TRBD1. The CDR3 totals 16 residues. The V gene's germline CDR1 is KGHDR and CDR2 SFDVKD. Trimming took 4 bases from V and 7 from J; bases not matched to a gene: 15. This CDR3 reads CATSDARTGAPGEQYF. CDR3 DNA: TGTGCCACCAGTGACGCACGCACAGGGGCCCCGGGAGAGCAGTACTTC.

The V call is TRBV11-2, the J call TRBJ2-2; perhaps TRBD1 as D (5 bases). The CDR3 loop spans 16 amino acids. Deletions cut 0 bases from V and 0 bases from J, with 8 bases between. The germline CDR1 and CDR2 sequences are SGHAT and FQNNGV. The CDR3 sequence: CASSLEQGSNTGELFF. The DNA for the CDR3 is TGTGCCAGCAGCTTAGAGCAGGGCTCGAACACCGGGGAGCTGTTTTTT.

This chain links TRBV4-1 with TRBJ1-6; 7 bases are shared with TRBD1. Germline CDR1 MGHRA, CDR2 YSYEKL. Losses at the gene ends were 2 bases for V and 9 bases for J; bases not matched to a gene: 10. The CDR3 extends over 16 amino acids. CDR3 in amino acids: CASSQPARGSFSPLHF. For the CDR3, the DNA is TGCGCCAGCAGCCAACCGGCCAGGGGGTCGTTTTCACCCCTCCACTTT.